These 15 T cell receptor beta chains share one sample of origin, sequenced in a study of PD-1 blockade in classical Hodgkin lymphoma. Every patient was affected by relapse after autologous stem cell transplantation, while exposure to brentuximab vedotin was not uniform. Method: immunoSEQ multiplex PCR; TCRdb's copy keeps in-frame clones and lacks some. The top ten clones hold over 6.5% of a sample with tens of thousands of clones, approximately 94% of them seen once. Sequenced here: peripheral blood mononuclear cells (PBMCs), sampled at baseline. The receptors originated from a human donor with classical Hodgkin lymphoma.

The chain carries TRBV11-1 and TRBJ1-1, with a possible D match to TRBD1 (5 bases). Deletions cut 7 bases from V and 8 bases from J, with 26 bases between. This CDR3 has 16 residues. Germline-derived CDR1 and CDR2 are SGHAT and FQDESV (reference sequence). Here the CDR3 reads CASTGRALLDGEEAFF. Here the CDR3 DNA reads TGTGCCAGCACGGGGCGGGCATTGCTGGACGGGGAGGAAGCTTTCTTT.

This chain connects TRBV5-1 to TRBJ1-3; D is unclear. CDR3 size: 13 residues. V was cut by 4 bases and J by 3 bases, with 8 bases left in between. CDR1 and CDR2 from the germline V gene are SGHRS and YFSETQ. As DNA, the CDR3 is TGCGCCAGCAGCGGAAGCTTTGGAAACACCATATATTTT. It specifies CASSGSFGNTIYF.

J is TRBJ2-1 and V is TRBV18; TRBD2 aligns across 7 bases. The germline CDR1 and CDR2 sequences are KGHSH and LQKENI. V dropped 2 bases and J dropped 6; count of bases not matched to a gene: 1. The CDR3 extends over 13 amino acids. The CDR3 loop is CASSPSGGNEQFF. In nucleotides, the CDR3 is TGTGCCAGCTCACCATCGGGGGGCAATGAGCAGTTCTTC.

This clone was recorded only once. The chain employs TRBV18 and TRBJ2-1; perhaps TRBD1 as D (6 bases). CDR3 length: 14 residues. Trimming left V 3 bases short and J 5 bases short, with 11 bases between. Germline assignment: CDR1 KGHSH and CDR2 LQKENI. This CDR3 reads CASSPTGGDNEQFF. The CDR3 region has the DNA TGTGCCAGCTCACCGACAGGCGGAGACAATGAGCAGTTCTTC. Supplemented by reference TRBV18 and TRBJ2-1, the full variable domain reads NAGVMQNPRHLVRRRGQEARLRCSPMKGHSHVYWYRQLPEEGLKFMVYLQKENIIDESGMPKERFSAEFPKEGPSILRIQQVVRGDSAAYFCASSPTGGDNEQFFGPGTRLTVL.

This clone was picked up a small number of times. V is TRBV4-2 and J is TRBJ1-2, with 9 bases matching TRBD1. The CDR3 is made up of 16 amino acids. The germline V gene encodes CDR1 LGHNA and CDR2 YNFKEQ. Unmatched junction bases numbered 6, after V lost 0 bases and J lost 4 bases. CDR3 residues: CASSQDLAGQGYGYTF. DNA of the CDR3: TGTGCCAGCAGCCAAGATCTTGCGGGACAGGGCTATGGCTACACCTTC.

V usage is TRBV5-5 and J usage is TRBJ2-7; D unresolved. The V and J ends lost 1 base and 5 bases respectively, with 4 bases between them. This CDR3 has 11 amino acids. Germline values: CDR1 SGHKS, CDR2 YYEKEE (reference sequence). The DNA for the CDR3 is TGTGCCAGCAGCTTGAATCACGAGCAGTACTTC. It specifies CASSLNHEQYF.

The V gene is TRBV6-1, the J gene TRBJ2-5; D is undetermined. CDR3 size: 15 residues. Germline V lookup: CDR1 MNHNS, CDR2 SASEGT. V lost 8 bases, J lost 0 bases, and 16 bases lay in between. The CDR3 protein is CASSPDELYQETQYF. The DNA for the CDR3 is TGTGCCAGCTCCCCGGACGAATTGTACCAAGAGACCCAGTACTTC.

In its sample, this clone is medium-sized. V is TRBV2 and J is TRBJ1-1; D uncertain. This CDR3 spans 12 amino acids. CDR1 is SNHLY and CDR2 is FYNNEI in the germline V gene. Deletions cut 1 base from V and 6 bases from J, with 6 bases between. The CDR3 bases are TGTGCCAGCAGTGAAGGGCCCCCTGAAGCTTTCTTT. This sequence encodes CASSEGPPEAFF.

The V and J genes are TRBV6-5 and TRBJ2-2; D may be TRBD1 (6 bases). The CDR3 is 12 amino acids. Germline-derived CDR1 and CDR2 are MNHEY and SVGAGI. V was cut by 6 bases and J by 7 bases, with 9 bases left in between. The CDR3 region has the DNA TGTGCCAGCAGAACAGGGTTCGGGGAGCTGTTTTTT. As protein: CASRTGFGELFF.

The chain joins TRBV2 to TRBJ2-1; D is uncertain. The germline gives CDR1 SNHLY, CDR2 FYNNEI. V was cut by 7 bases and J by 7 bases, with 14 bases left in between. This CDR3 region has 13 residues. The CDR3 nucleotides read TGTGCCAGCATGCTGCTAGGGCCTAATGAGCAGTTCTTC. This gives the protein CASMLLGPNEQFF.

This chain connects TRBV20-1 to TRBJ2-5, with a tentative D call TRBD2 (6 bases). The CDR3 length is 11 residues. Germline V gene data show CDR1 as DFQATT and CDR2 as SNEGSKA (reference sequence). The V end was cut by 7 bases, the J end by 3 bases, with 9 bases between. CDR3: CSGRLEETQYF. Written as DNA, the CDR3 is TGCAGTGGTCGACTAGAAGAGACCCAGTACTTC.

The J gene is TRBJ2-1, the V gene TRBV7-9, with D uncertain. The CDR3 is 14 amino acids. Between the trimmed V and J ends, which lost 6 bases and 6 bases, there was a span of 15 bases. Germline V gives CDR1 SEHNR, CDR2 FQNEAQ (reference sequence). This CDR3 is CASSLVAPGNEQFF. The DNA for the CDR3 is TGTGCCAGCAGTCTTGTGGCGCCCGGCAATGAGCAGTTCTTC.

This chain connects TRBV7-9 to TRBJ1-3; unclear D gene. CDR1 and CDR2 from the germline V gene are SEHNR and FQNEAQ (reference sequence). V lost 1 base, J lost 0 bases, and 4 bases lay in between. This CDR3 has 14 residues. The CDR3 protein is CASSLDGSGNTIYF. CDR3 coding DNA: TGTGCCAGCAGCTTAGATGGCTCTGGAAACACCATATATTTT.

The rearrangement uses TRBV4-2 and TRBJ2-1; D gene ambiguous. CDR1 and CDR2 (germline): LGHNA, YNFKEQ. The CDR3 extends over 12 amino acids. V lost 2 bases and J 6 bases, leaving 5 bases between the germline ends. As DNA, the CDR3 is TGTGCCAGCAGCCAAAGTATCAATGAGCAGTTCTTC. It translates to CASSQSINEQFF.

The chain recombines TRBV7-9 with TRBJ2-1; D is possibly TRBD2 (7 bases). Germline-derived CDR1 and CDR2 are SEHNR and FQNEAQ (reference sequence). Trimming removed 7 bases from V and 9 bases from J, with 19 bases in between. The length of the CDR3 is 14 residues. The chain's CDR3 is CASITQGGVGEQFF. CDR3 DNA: TGTGCCAGCATTACTCAAGGGGGGGTAGGTGAGCAGTTCTTC.